This T cell receptor (beta chain) was identified in a study of tissue T cells after allogeneic stem cell transplantation. The sample's time point: mouse harvest day 14 after allogeneic transplant. The graft held 10^6 splenic CD5+ T cells and 10^7 T-cell-depleted bone marrow cells. Notes on this clone: Gene names refer to mouse genes.

Sequencing of TCRbeta CDR3 at survey depth gave sequences and template counts. Clones were read by immunoSEQ multiplex PCR, and TCRdb kept only the in-frame ones, dropping some. The sample has 4,500 to 5,000 clones; around 30% are singletons. Sequencing was carried out using skin. The receptor comes from a female BALB/c mouse given C57BL/6 T cells with graft-versus-host disease after an allogeneic hematopoietic cell transplant.

The CDR3 loop reads CASSPQVSNERLFF. CDR3 DNA, as far as it was read: TGTGCCAGCTCTCCTCAGGTTTCCAACGAAAGATTATTT. This sequence joins TRBV12-1 and TRBJ1-4; no reliable D call. The missing CDR3 end, 1 residue past where the read stops, is filled in from the germline J gene. The CDR3 totals 14 residues. V was trimmed by 2 bases and J by 0 bases, leaving 6 bases between them. CDR1 and CDR2 (germline): SGHSN, HYEKVE.